Each of the 3 T cell receptor beta chains below was sequenced from the same sample in a study of OX40 agonist ivuxolimab in advanced cancers. This table comes from immunoSEQ multiplex PCR, and its TCRdb copy is limited to in-frame clones, with some not included. The sample has over 60,000 clones; 80% to 90% are singletons. The sequences come from CD4+ or CD8+ T cells sorted from blood, collected in a trial of the OX40 agonist ivuxolimab. The origin of the receptors is an adult with an advanced solid tumor such as melanoma, head and neck, liver or kidney cancer.

V usage is TRBV4-1 and J usage is TRBJ2-1, with a possible D match to TRBD2 (5 bases). The CDR3 runs to 15 residues. The ends were cut back, 1 base at V and 2 bases at J, with 9 bases in the middle. Germline V gene sequence: CDR1 MGHRA, CDR2 YSYEKL. CDR3 amino acids: CASSQGTGTYNEQFF. CDR3 nucleotides: TGCGCCAGCAGCCAAGGGACTGGGACCTACAATGAGCAGTTCTTC.

The chain has TRBV30 and TRBJ2-2; D is uncertain. The CDR3 is 12 amino acids. Germline loops: CDR1 GTSNPN, CDR2 SVGIG (reference sequence). The ends were cut back, 4 bases at V and 0 bases at J, with 3 bases in the middle. Here the CDR3 reads CAWNANTGELFF. Here the CDR3 DNA reads TGTGCCTGGAACGCGAACACCGGGGAGCTGTTTTTT.

The gene calls are TRBV7-9 and TRBJ1-5; D not certain. The CDR3 runs to 14 residues. Trimming pared 5 bases from V and 3 bases from J, leaving 11 bases between. In germline, CDR1 is SEHNR, CDR2 FQNEAQ (reference sequence). The CDR3 nucleotides are TGTGCCAGCAGCCTGGCGGGGTACAATCAGCCCCAGCATTTT. Translated: CASSLAGYNQPQHF.